This T cell receptor (beta chain) appears in the sequencing data of a study of blood T cell repertoires in COVID-19. For the study at large: The United States, Italy and Spain provided the acute and convalescent COVID-19 samples. The analysed material was cDNA or gDNA that came from T cells, B-cell-depleted T cells, or PBMCs.

Germline CDR1 reads LGHDT; CDR2 reads YNNKEL (reference sequence). The CDR3 length is 14 residues. V was clipped by 3 bases and J by 3 bases; unmatched bases: 4. Profiled with immunoSEQ multiplex PCR; TCRdb holds only in-frame clones, not every one. The sample contains nearly 200,000 clones, less than 90% of which appear only once. The receptor was derived from a human donor in a cohort sampled during active COVID-19. The chain employs TRBV3-1 (or the pseudogene TRBV3-2) and TRBJ2-7, with TRBD2 matching 8 bases. The material sequenced was peripheral blood. The CDR3: CASSHSGSSYEQYF. The CDR3 DNA is TGTGCCAGCAGCCACAGCGGGAGTAGCTACGAGCAGTACTTC.